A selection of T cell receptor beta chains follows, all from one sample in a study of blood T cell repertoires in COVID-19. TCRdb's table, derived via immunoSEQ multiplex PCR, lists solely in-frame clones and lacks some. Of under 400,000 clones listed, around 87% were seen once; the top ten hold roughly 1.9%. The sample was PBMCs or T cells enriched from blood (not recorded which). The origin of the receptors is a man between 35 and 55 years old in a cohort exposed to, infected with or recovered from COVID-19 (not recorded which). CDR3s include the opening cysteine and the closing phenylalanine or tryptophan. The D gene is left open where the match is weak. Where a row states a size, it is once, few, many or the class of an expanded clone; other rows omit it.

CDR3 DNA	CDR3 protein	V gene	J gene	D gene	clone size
TGTGCCAGCAGCCCCACTATCGTCAAAAACATTCAGTACTTC	CASSPTIVKNIQYF	TRBV12-1	TRBJ2-4	-	-
TGTGCCAGCACCCCCGGGGTCTATGGCTACACCTTC	CASTPGVYGYTF	TRBV27	TRBJ1-2	-	few
TGTGCCAGCAGTGACTCGGTCGGGGGCACAGATACGCAGTATTTT	CASSDSVGGTDTQYF	TRBV6-4	TRBJ2-3	-	few
TGCGCCAGCAGCTACCAACAGGGCTCCGGGGAGCTGTTTTTT	CASSYQQGSGELFF	TRBV5-1	TRBJ2-2	-	once
TGTGCCAGCAGGAATCCGAGAGGGTCCCTTAGAGGCTCTGAAGCTTTCTTT	CASRNPRGSLRGSEAFF	TRBV28	TRBJ1-1	-	-
TGTGCCAGCAGTCCACTACACGGAAGCTACGAGCAGTACTTC	CASSPLHGSYEQYF	TRBV28	TRBJ2-7	-	-
TGCAGCGTTGATAGGGGTGCGACTGAAGCTTTCTTT	CSVDRGATEAFF	TRBV29-1	TRBJ1-1	-	-
TGTGCCAGCAGCCAAGATTCGGGTTCACCCCTCCACTTT	CASSQDSGSPLHF	TRBV3-1/TRBV3-2	TRBJ1-6	-	once
TGTGCCAGCAGTTACAAGGAGGGTTTGAATGAGCAGTTCTTC	CASSYKEGLNEQFF	TRBV6-5	TRBJ2-1	-	once
TGTGCCAGCAGTTACCAGGGGTGGGCTAATGAAAAACTGTTTTTT	CASSYQGWANEKLFF	TRBV27	TRBJ1-4	-	few
TGTGCCAGCAGTTACCAAGCGGGAAGGGAGGAGACCCAGTACTTC	CASSYQAGREETQYF	TRBV6-5	TRBJ2-5	TRBD2	-
TGCAGTGCCATACAGGGGGGCGAGCAGTACTTC	CSAIQGGEQYF	TRBV20-1	TRBJ2-7	TRBD1	-
TGTGCCAGGCCGGGTCCCTTCGCAGAGACCCAGTACTTC	CARPGPFAETQYF	TRBV27	TRBJ2-5	-	few
TGTGCCAGCAGTGACTCGAGGGGGAATTCACCCCTCCACTTT	CASSDSRGNSPLHF	TRBV6-4	TRBJ1-6	-	-
TGTGCCAGCAGTCCGGGACAGATGTACCAAGAGACCCAGTACTTC	CASSPGQMYQETQYF	TRBV6-5	TRBJ2-5	TRBD1	-
TGTGCCAGTAGTACTACTAGCGGGAGGCCTTTTGATAAGTTCTTC	CASSTTSGRPFDKFF	TRBV19	TRBJ2-1	TRBD2	-